This T cell receptor beta chain was sequenced during a study of T cells after yellow fever vaccination. This clonotype was counted ten times or more. Template-switching 5'RACE yielded the TCR cDNA; a universal primer site and UMIs were added in the process. TCRdb independently ran MiXCR on the 5' RACE reads; one entry per CDR3 protein. Found here are roughly 160,000 distinct CDR3 sequences, around 7% of them singletons; the top ten hold around 2.3%. Germline lookup yields CDR1 LGHNA and CDR2 YSLEER. V gave up 0 bases and J gave up 7 bases, with 9 bases separating them. This CDR3 has 13 amino acids. The material was CD4+ T cells sorted from PBMCs, obtained roughly 5 days after the first yellow fever vaccination. This TCR was recovered from a man aged 18-30 years who received the YFV17D yellow fever vaccine. This chain links TRBV4-3 with TRBJ2-5; D perhaps matches TRBD2 (6 bases). The CDR3 sequence is CASSQDRGGTQYF. CDR3 DNA: TGCGCCAGCAGCCAAGATAGGGGAGGGACCCAGTACTTC.